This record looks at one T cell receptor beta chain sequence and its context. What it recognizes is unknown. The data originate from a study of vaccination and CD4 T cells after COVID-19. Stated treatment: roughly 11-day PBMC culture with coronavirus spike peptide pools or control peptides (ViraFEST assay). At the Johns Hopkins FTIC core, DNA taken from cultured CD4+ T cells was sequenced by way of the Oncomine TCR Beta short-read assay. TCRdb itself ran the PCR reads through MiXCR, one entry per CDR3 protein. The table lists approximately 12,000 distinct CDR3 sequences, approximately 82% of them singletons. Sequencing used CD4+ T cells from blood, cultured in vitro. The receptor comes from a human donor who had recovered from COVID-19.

This chain's CDR3 is CASSPRGTSVPSTDTQYF. CDR3 nucleotides: TGTGCCAGCAGTCCCCGCGGGACTAGCGTACCTAGCACAGATACGCAGTATTTT. This chain joins TRBV6-2 or TRBV6-3 and TRBJ2-3; 10 bases agree with TRBD2. The J segment lost 0 bases and the V segment lost 5 bases, leaving 11 bases of the junction unmatched. This CDR3 comprises 18 residues. CDR1 is MNHEY, CDR2 SVGEGT, per germline.